This TCR beta chain derives from a study of T cells after posttransplantation cyclophosphamide. Points from the study as a whole: Tissue-infiltrating T cells from skin or gut overlapped little with blood T cells. After PTCy, TRB diversity resembled that of CNI/methotrexate controls. Donor-recipient repertoire similarity was low at 1-2 months, rising over year one.

Methotrexate plus calcineurin inhibitor accompanied controls' myeloablative marrow transplants; sampling was 1 year later. Sequencing was performed with immunoSEQ multiplex PCR; in TCRdb, only in-frame clones are kept and a portion is missing. The sample carries roughly 23,000 clones, 89% recorded once. Trimming stripped 3 bases from V and 6 bases from J, with 12 bases between. The CDR3 runs to 13 residues. The germline V gene encodes CDR1 MNHEY and CDR2 SMNVEV (reference sequence). As concerns this clone: Its antigen is not known.

The sample in question was PBMCs, obtained after an allogeneic stem cell transplant with a calcineurin inhibitor and methotrexate. The V gene is TRBV27, the J gene TRBJ2-7; D is uncertain. The receptor was isolated from a female patient in her fifties who received an allogeneic stem cell transplant from an unrelated donor, was CMV-positive, and had chronic GVHD only. Some of these T cells may belong to the graft donor. The chain's CDR3 is CASSLSVYTEQYF. CDR3 in DNA: TGTGCCAGCAGTTTGAGCGTCTACACCGAGCAGTACTTC.